This T cell receptor (beta chain) is drawn from a study of blood T cell repertoires in COVID-19. Clones were read by immunoSEQ multiplex PCR, and TCRdb kept only the in-frame ones, dropping some. Found here are approximately 260,000 clones, 70% to 90% of them singletons; the top ten hold approximately 10%. Germline CDR1 is DFQATT and CDR2 is SNEGSKA (reference sequence). The length of the CDR3 is 12 residues. V lost 3 bases, J lost 9 bases, and 12 bases lay in between. Source material: peripheral blood. The J gene is TRBJ2-1, the V gene TRBV20-1; perhaps TRBD2 as D (5 bases). The sequence derives from a woman aged 70 to 79 with acute or convalescent COVID-19. The CDR3: CSASARVGEQFF. The CDR3 region has the DNA TGCAGTGCTAGTGCGAGGGTGGGTGAGCAGTTCTTC.